These 23 T cell receptor beta chains share one sample of origin, sequenced in a study of PD-1 blockade in classical Hodgkin lymphoma. Each of the patients experienced relapse following autologous stem cell transplantation, and their brentuximab vedotin exposure differed. The assay was immunoSEQ multiplex PCR, and TCRdb's table has in-frame clones only and misses some. The sample yields 25,000 to 30,000 clones, roughly 62% seen once. This material consisted of peripheral blood mononuclear cells (PBMCs), taken before the second cycle of nivolumab. The receptors here all came from a human donor with classical Hodgkin lymphoma.

The V and J genes are TRBV9 and TRBJ2-5, with 9 positions matching TRBD1. This CDR3 is 14 amino acids long. Germline V gives CDR1 SGDLS, CDR2 YYNGEE. Losses at the gene ends were 8 bases for V and 4 bases for J; bases not matched to a gene: 9. CDR3 residues: CARNRDRARETQYF. As DNA, the CDR3 is TGTGCCAGGAACCGGGACAGGGCACGAGAGACCCAGTACTTC.

This clone was counted between two and nine times. The chain is built from TRBV11-3 and TRBJ2-7; possible D gene TRBD1, 6 bases. Trimming took off 0 bases at V and 4 bases at J, with 13 bases between the two ends. Germline V lookup: CDR1 SGHNT, CDR2 YENEEA. The CDR3 length is 15 residues. The CDR3 protein is CASSLETGPTYEQYF. The CDR3 region has the DNA TGTGCCAGCAGCTTAGAAACAGGGCCCACGTACGAGCAGTACTTC.

The chain carries TRBV30 and TRBJ1-3, with a possible D match to TRBD1 (6 bases). Trimming left V 4 bases short and J 2 bases short, with 21 bases between. Germline assignment: CDR1 GTSNPN and CDR2 SVGIG (reference sequence). The length of the CDR3 is 17 residues. The CDR3 loop is CAWMFPRGGSAGNTIYF. In DNA, the CDR3 is TGTGCCTGGATGTTCCCCAGGGGCGGATCGGCTGGAAACACCATATATTTT.

This chain joins TRBV5-5 and TRBJ1-2, with 7 bases aligning to TRBD1. Germline values: CDR1 SGHKS, CDR2 YYEKEE (reference sequence). Trimming took 2 bases from V and 4 from J; bases not matched to a gene: 5. The CDR3 has 14 residues. The CDR3 sequence is CASSFSGQPYGYTF. In DNA form, the CDR3 reads TGTGCCAGCAGCTTCTCGGGACAGCCCTATGGCTACACCTTC.

The chain couples TRBV19 to TRBJ1-5; D is perhaps TRBD1 (6 bases). Trimming left V 5 bases short and J 6 bases short, with 11 bases between. The CDR3 is made up of 13 amino acids. CDR1 LNHDA and CDR2 SQIVND come from the germline V gene (reference sequence). The CDR3 DNA reads TGTGCCAGTAGTTCGTCACAGGGTCAGCCCCAGCATTTT. Translated: CASSSSQGQPQHF.

This clone came up a few times. CDR3 protein: CASSTGAGHTEAFF. CDR3 DNA sequence: TGTGCCAGCAGCACAGGGGCCGGCCACACTGAAGCTTTCTTT. This chain joins TRBV11-2 and TRBJ1-1; 7 bases are a match to TRBD1. The CDR3 has 14 amino acids. V gave up 5 bases and J gave up 3 bases; unmatched junction bases: 6. Looked up from germline, CDR1 is SGHAT and CDR2 is FQNNGV. The entire variable domain, with the rest obtained from reference TRBV11-2 and TRBJ1-1, is as follows: EAGVAQSPRYKIIEKRQSVAFWCNPISGHATLYWYQQILGQGPKLLIQFQNNGVVDDSQLPKDRFSAERLKGVDSTLKIQPAKLEDSAVYLCASSTGAGHTEAFFGQGTRLTVV.

This clone has more than one count but fewer than ten. V and J are TRBV19 and TRBJ2-7; 10 nucleotides match TRBD1. Germline-derived CDR1 and CDR2 are LNHDA and SQIVND (reference sequence). The CDR3 has 14 amino acids. J gave up 5 bases and V 7 bases, and 8 bases lay outside the gene matches. Here the CDR3 DNA reads TGTGCCAGTACCCCCGGGACAGGGGTCCACGAGCAGTACTTC. This sequence encodes CASTPGTGVHEQYF.

The chain joins TRBV28 to TRBJ1-1; TRBD1 aligns across 9 bases. Unmatched junction bases numbered 14, after V lost 6 bases and J lost 3 bases. This CDR3 comprises 17 residues. Germline CDR1 MDHEN, CDR2 SYDVKM. CDR3 nucleotide sequence: TGTGCCAGCAGCCGACCCGGGACAGGGAAGGGGTACACTGAAGCTTTCTTT. Translation gives CASSRPGTGKGYTEAFF.

Only one count was recorded for this clone. The chain combines TRBV7-2 with TRBJ1-5, with 8 bases matching TRBD1. The CDR3 runs 15 residues. Per germline, CDR1 SGHTA and CDR2 FQGNSA. V lost 5 bases to trimming and J lost 0 bases; unmatched junction nucleotides: 3. The CDR3 DNA is TGTGCCAGCAGCATCGGACAGGGTAGCAATCAGCCCCAGCATTTT. Its translation is CASSIGQGSNQPQHF. Together with reference TRBV7-2 and TRBJ1-5, the CDR3 gives the full variable domain: GAGVSQSPSNKVTEKGKDVELRCDPISGHTALYWYRQSLGQGLEFLIYFQGNSAPDKSGLPSDRFSAERTGGSVSTLTIQRTQQEDSAVYLCASSIGQGSNQPQHFGDGTRLSIL.

J is TRBJ1-2 and V is TRBV5-6; D unresolved. V was clipped by 4 bases and J by 3 bases, with 13 bases between them. Germline V lookup: CDR1 SGHDT, CDR2 YYEEEE. The CDR3 is made up of 14 amino acids. The CDR3 spells CASSPSGTDYGYTF. The CDR3 bases are TGTGCCAGCAGCCCCTCCGGCACAGACTATGGCTACACCTTC.

The chain uses TRBV4-1 and TRBJ2-1; 9 bases agree with TRBD1. J was trimmed by 8 bases and V by 4 bases; bases with no gene match: 6. CDR3 length: 14 residues. Germline CDR1 is MGHRA and CDR2 is YSYEKL. The CDR3 DNA reads as TGCGCCAGCAGCCGGGACAGGGAGTTCGATGAGCAGTTCTTC. The encoded protein is CASSRDREFDEQFF.

The rearrangement joins TRBV9 to TRBJ2-3; TRBD1 is a possible D gene (5 bases). CDR1 is SGDLS and CDR2 is YYNGEE in the germline V gene. The CDR3 has 16 residues. Trimming stripped 0 bases from V and 1 base from J, with 12 bases between. The CDR3 nucleotides are TGTGCCAGCAGCGTAGATGGGGCAAAAGGCACAGATACGCAGTATTTT. It encodes CASSVDGAKGTDTQYF.

This chain uses TRBV2 with TRBJ1-2, with TRBD1 matching over 9 bases. The CDR3 extends over 17 amino acids. Germline CDR1 is SNHLY and CDR2 is FYNNEI. Germline trimming cut 1 base from V and 8 bases from J; bases unmatched to any gene: 14. The CDR3 DNA sequence: TGTGCCAGCAGTGAAGTAGGGGACAGGGAGGCCCAGAGGGGCTACACCTTC. Protein sequence: CASSEVGDREAQRGYTF.

The chain joins TRBV29-1 to TRBJ2-3; 10 bases agree with TRBD2. The CDR3 is 15 residues long. CDR1 and CDR2 from the germline V gene are SQVTM and ANQGSEA. Unmatched junction bases numbered 8, after V lost 6 bases and J lost 2 bases. Written as DNA, the CDR3 is TGCAGCGTGGCTGGCACTAGCGGGGCCACAGATACGCAGTATTTT. Amino acids: CSVAGTSGATDTQYF.

This sequence joins TRBV6-5 and TRBJ2-7; 7 positions agree with TRBD1. Germline lookup yields CDR1 MNHEY and CDR2 SVGAGI. The CDR3 spans 14 residues. V dropped 1 base and J dropped 2; count of bases not matched to a gene: 2. CDR3 residues: CASSYWDSPYEQYF. In DNA, the CDR3 is TGTGCCAGCAGTTACTGGGACAGTCCCTACGAGCAGTACTTC.

This clone was seen just once. The chain has TRBV28 and TRBJ1-3, with D possibly being TRBD1 (6 bases). Trimming removed 4 bases from V and 2 bases from J, with 18 bases in between. Germline values: CDR1 MDHEN, CDR2 SYDVKM. CDR3 length equals 17 residues. As DNA, the CDR3 is TGTGCCAGCAGTTCCCTGCTCGGGGGGCCGACTGGAAACACCATATATTTT. This translates into CASSSLLGGPTGNTIYF.

This clone is medium-sized within its sample. J is TRBJ1-1 and V is TRBV30; D gene unclear. V lost 2 bases to trimming and J lost 7 bases, with 8 bases between them. The CDR3 runs 11 residues. Germline CDR1 GTSNPN, CDR2 SVGIG (reference sequence). For the CDR3, the DNA is TGTGCCTGGAGTCGATCGAATGAAGCTTTCTTT. Translating it yields CAWSRSNEAFF.

The V gene is TRBV19, the J gene TRBJ1-5; D unresolved. The CDR3 has 14 residues. Germline loops: CDR1 LNHDA, CDR2 SQIVND (reference sequence). V lost 1 base and J lost 9, with 13 bases in between. This CDR3 is CASSIGQTSGPQHF. The CDR3 DNA follows: TGTGCCAGTAGTATAGGGCAGACTAGTGGGCCCCAGCATTTT.

The chain joins TRBV5-8 to TRBJ1-2; D possibly corresponds to TRBD1 (5 bases). CDR3 length equals 18 residues. Germline CDR1 is SGHTS and CDR2 is YDEGEE. The V and J ends lost 5 bases and 4 bases respectively, with 27 bases between them. CDR3 sequence: CASRLRRGGSLLGYGYTF. CDR3 coding DNA: TGTGCCAGCAGGCTCCGGCGGGGGGGTTCCCTCCTAGGCTATGGCTACACCTTC.

This clone was picked up one time. V and J are TRBV4-1 and TRBJ2-1; D is ambiguous. CDR3 length: 14 amino acids. Germline V lookup: CDR1 MGHRA, CDR2 YSYEKL. Trimming left V 1 base short and J 7 bases short, with 11 bases between. The CDR3 loop is CASSQVPALNEQFF. CDR3 nucleotide sequence: TGCGCCAGCAGCCAAGTCCCGGCCCTAAATGAGCAGTTCTTC.

The rearrangement uses TRBV11-2 and TRBJ2-3, with 7 bases aligning to TRBD2. With V trimmed by 4 bases and J by 4 bases, 5 bases remained unmatched. Germline CDR1 SGHAT, CDR2 FQNNGV. The CDR3 is made up of 14 amino acids. The CDR3: CASSSFRGADTQYF. The CDR3 DNA sequence: TGTGCCAGCAGCTCTTTCCGGGGGGCAGATACGCAGTATTTT.

This clone has just one count. The V and J genes are TRBV27 and TRBJ1-1; 11 bases align to TRBD1. V dropped 6 bases and J dropped 0; count of bases not matched to a gene: 3. CDR3 length equals 15 residues. The germline V gene encodes CDR1 MNHEY and CDR2 SMNVEV (reference sequence). In DNA form, the CDR3 reads TGTGCCAGCAGGAGGACAGGGGGCATGAACACTGAAGCTTTCTTT. It translates to CASRRTGGMNTEAFF.

There are a few counts of this clone. The chain joins TRBV5-6 to TRBJ1-6, with a tentative D call TRBD1 (6 bases). Germline-derived CDR1 and CDR2 are SGHDT and YYEEEE. V was shortened by 4 bases and J by 4 bases, with 9 bases between the two germline ends. CDR3 length: 14 residues. The CDR3 nucleotides read TGTGCCAGCAGCAGGACAGATTATAATTCACCCCTCCACTTT. It is translated as CASSRTDYNSPLHF.